Included here is one TCR beta chain sequence, with context. Its antigen is currently unknown. The record originates from a study of T cells in Graves' hyperthyroidism and ophthalmopathy. Study-wide findings and caveats: Blood shared most expanded thyroid clonotypes above 0.001.

The V end lost 4 bases, the J end lost 5 bases, and 16 bases lay between the germline ends. The germline CDR1 and CDR2 sequences are SGHKS and YYEKEE (reference sequence). This CDR3 has 15 residues. This sample holds PBMCs from about 10 ml fresh peripheral blood. TCR beta CDR3 sequences were amplified from RNA transcripts. HTBI primers drove first-round RT-PCR of the TCR CDR3. TCRdb re-called the multiplex PCR reads with MiXCR, one entry per CDR3 protein. The sample yields hundreds of thousands of distinct CDR3 sequences, roughly a sixth seen once. Material: blood. The receptor was derived from a woman in her forties or fifties with Graves' hyperthyroidism that later progressed to Graves' ophthalmopathy. The chain couples TRBV5-5 to TRBJ1-5; TRBD1 is a possible D gene (5 bases). CDR3 DNA sequence: TGTGCCAGCAGCCCCCATACCGGGGGAGATCAGCCCCAGCATTTT. Its protein product is CASSPHTGGDQPQHF.